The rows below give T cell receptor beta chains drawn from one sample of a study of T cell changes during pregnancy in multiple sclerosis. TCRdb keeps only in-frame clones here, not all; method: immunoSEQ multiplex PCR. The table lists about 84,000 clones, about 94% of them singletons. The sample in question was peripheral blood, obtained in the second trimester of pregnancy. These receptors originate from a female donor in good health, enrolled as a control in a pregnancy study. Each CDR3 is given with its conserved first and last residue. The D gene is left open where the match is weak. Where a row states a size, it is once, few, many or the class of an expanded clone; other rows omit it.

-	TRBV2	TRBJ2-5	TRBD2	CASSGLAGVGVGETQYF	TGTGCCAGCAGTGGACTAGCGGGAGTCGGAGTGGGGGAGACCCAGTACTTC
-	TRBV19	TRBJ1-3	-	CASSIKPGVDRNTIYF	TGTGCCAGTAGTATCAAGCCCGGGGTGGATCGGAACACCATATATTTT
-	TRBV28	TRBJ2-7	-	CASSSPRESYEQYF	TGTGCCAGCAGTTCCCCGAGGGAATCCTACGAGCAGTACTTC
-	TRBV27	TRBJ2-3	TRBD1	CASSSNRDRSTDTQYF	TGTGCCAGCAGTTCAAACCGGGACAGGAGCACAGATACGCAGTATTTT
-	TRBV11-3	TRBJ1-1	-	CASSSTDSTEAFF	TGTGCCAGCAGCTCGACAGACAGCACTGAAGCTTTCTTT
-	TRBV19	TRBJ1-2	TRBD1	CASSPGGTNYGYTF	TGTGCCAGTAGCCCAGGGGGTACGAACTATGGCTACACCTTC
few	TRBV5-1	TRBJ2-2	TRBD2	CASSSGLAGGPGELFF	TGCGCCAGCAGCTCCGGACTAGCGGGAGGGCCCGGGGAGCTGTTTTTT
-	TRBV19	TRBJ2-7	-	CASSKTGLSSYEQYF	TGTGCCAGTAGTAAAACGGGACTCTCCTCCTACGAGCAGTACTTC
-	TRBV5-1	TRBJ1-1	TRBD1	CASRPGQGLNTEAFF	TGCGCCAGCAGACCGGGACAGGGCCTGAACACTGAAGCTTTCTTT
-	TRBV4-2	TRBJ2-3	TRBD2	CASSQAGTSGTDTQYF	TGTGCCAGCAGCCAGGCGGGGACTAGCGGCACAGATACGCAGTATTTT
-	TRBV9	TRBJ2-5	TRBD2	CASSISGSGQETQYF	TGTGCCAGCAGCATAAGCGGGAGTGGGCAAGAGACCCAGTACTTC
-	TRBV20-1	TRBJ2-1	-	CSAVRVGEQFF	TGCAGTGCCGTCAGGGTTGGTGAGCAGTTCTTC
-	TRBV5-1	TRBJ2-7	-	CASSLVPGNYEQYF	TGCGCCAGCAGCTTGGTTCCAGGAAACTACGAGCAGTACTTC
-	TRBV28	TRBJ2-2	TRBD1	CASRAGTGVAGGSTGELFF	TGTGCCAGCAGAGCCGGGACAGGGGTCGCGGGAGGATCCACCGGGGAGCTGTTTTTT
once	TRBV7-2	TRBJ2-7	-	CASSLGAGPSYEQYF	TGTGCCAGCAGCTTAGGTGCAGGGCCCTCCTACGAGCAGTACTTC
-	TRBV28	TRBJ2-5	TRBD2	CASNHRGGRRRTETQYF	TGTGCCAGCAATCATCGGGGCGGGAGGAGGAGGACAGAGACCCAGTACTTC
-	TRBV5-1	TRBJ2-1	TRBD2	CASTPSGGYNEQFF	TGCGCCAGCACCCCCTCGGGGGGCTACAATGAGCAGTTCTTC
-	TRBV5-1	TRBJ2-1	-	CASSLMFGLYNEQFF	TGCGCCAGCAGCTTGATGTTTGGGCTGTACAATGAGCAGTTCTTC
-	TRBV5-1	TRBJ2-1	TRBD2	CASSLGLATYNEQFF	TGCGCCAGCAGCTTGGGACTAGCTACCTACAATGAGCAGTTCTTC
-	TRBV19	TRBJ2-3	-	CASSSRGAGDTQYF	TGTGCCAGTAGTTCCAGGGGAGCAGGGGATACGCAGTATTTT
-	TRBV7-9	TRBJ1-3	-	CASSRRGSGNTIYF	TGTGCCAGCAGCCGTAGGGGATCTGGAAACACCATATATTTT
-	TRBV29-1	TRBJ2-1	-	CSVLAQVGNEQFF	TGCAGCGTTTTGGCACAGGTTGGGAATGAGCAGTTCTTC
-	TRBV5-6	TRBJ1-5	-	CASSSGDGANQPQHF	TGTGCCAGCAGCTCAGGGGATGGGGCTAATCAGCCCCAGCATTTT
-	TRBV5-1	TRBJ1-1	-	CASSPQANTEAFF	TGCGCCAGCAGCCCACAGGCTAACACTGAAGCTTTCTTT
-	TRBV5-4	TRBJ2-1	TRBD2	CASSSLAGSSYNEQFF	TGTGCCAGCAGCTCGTTAGCGGGTAGCTCCTACAATGAGCAGTTCTTC
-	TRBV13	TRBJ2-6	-	CASSPGTGANVLTF	TGTGCCAGCAGCCCGGGGACTGGGGCCAACGTCCTGACTTTC
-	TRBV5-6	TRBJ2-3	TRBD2	CASSLGMRAGATDTQYF	TGTGCCAGCAGCTTGGGCATGCGAGCGGGAGCTACAGATACGCAGTATTTT
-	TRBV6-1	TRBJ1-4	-	CASSEYARGGADEKLFF	TGTGCCAGCAGTGAATACGCCCGGGGGGGGGCGGATGAAAAACTGTTTTTT
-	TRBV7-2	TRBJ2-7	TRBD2	CASSLEMGAGYEQYF	TGTGCCAGCAGCTTAGAAATGGGAGCGGGGTACGAGCAGTACTTC
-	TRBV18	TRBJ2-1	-	CASSPQGDDEQFF	TGTGCCAGCTCACCACAGGGGGACGATGAGCAGTTCTTC
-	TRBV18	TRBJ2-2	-	CASSPPGGGELFF	TGTGCCAGCTCACCACCCGGTGGCGGGGAGCTGTTTTTT
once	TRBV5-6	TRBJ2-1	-	CASSLDTGRSYNEQFF	TGTGCCAGCAGCTTGGACACAGGCCGGTCCTACAATGAGCAGTTCTTC
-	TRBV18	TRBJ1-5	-	CASSPADNQPQHF	TGTGCCAGCTCACCCGCAGACAATCAGCCCCAGCATTTT
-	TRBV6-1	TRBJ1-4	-	CASSGLRDRSELFF	TGTGCCAGCAGTGGACTTAGAGACCGCTCCGAACTGTTTTTT
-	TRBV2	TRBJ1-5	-	CASSVFTGNQPQHF	TGTGCCAGCAGTGTTTTTACGGGCAATCAGCCCCAGCATTTT
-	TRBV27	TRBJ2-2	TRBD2	CASSPGLVPNTGELFF	TGTGCCAGCAGTCCCGGACTAGTCCCGAACACCGGGGAGCTGTTTTTT
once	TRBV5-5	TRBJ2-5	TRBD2	CASSLVLTVTGGETQYF	TGTGCCAGCAGCTTGGTCCTGACGGTTACGGGAGGAGAGACCCAGTACTTC
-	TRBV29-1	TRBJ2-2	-	CSVSGQSTGELFF	TGCAGCGTTTCCGGACAGAGCACCGGGGAGCTGTTTTTT
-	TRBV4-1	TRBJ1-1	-	CASRGGVNTEAFF	TGCGCCAGCAGAGGGGGGGTGAACACTGAAGCTTTCTTT